Below are 21 T cell receptor beta chains sequenced from a single sample in a study of monozygotic twins with inflammatory bowel disease. From its re-call of the 5' RACE reads, TCRdb lists each CDR3 protein once, without DNA. Its clone listing holds about 110,000 distinct CDR3 sequences. Sequencing was done on a sample of blood. The origin of the receptors is a human donor with ulcerative colitis or Crohn's disease, or a healthy co-twin of an affected twin (not recorded which).

The V and J genes are TRBV24-1 and TRBJ2-7; no DNA is available, so the TRBD2 call from TCRdb remains unchecked. This CDR3 contains 16 residues. The germline CDR1 and CDR2 sequences are KGHDR and SFDVKD. CDR3 region: CATSAPPGLQSYEQYF.

The V and J genes are TRBV6-5 and TRBJ2-7; TCRdb reports TRBD1, a call that lacks DNA to check it against. The CDR3 spans 13 residues. Germline-derived CDR1 and CDR2 are MNHEY and SVGAGI. Here the CDR3 reads CASSRDGSYEQYF.

This chain links TRBV7-2 with TRBJ2-5; the D gene TCRdb calls, TRBD2, cannot be checked with no DNA. The CDR3 is made up of 16 amino acids. Germline CDR1 reads SGHTA; CDR2 reads FQGNSA. Here the CDR3 reads CASSLYLSGSGETQYF.

Here the CDR3 reads CASSLGGVENIQYF. The gene calls are TRBV12-3 or TRBV12-4 and TRBJ2-4; TCRdb calls TRBD2, which cannot be checked without DNA. The CDR3 has 14 residues.

The chain links TRBV20-1 to TRBJ2-1; TCRdb designates TRBD2, a call that cannot be tested without DNA. The CDR3 has 14 residues. The germline gives CDR1 DFQATT, CDR2 SNEGSKA (reference sequence). CDR3 region: CSAKGLAGALEQFF.

The gene calls are TRBV7-3 and TRBJ2-3. The CDR3 totals 13 residues. Germline V gene lookup returns CDR1 SGHTA and CDR2 FQGTGA. CDR3 in amino acids: CASSVVAEDTQYF.

This chain connects TRBV25-1 to TRBJ1-1. CDR3 length: 13 amino acids. In germline, CDR1 is MGHDK, CDR2 SYGVNS. The CDR3 loop reads CASSEEWNTEAFF. Drawing the rest from reference TRBV25-1 and TRBJ1-1, the complete variable domain is EADIYQTPRYLVIGTGKKITLECSQTMGHDKMYWYQQDPGMELHLIHYSYGVNSTEKGDLSSESTVSRIRTEHFPLTLESARPSHTSQYLCASSEEWNTEAFFGQGTRLTVV.

The chain carries TRBV6-4 and TRBJ2-1; the D call of TRBD1 rests on TCRdb alone, since no DNA is present to check it. The CDR3 has 15 amino acids. CDR1 and CDR2 (germline): MRHNA, SNTAGT. The CDR3 spells CASSDGTGDYNEQFF.

The V call is TRBV7-2, the J call TRBJ1-2; TCRdb designates TRBD1, a call that cannot be tested without DNA. This CDR3 is built from 15 residues. Germline V gene sequence: CDR1 SGHTA, CDR2 FQGNSA. The CDR3 reads CASSLGGQPGYGYTF.

This rearrangement joins TRBV5-6 to TRBJ2-1; as DNA is missing, the TRBD1 call by TCRdb cannot be tested. There are 15 residues in the CDR3. CDR1 and CDR2 from the germline V gene are SGHDT and YYEEEE. The CDR3 reads CASSLGQTFYNEQFF.

The chain links TRBV28 to TRBJ2-2; TCRdb reports TRBD1, a call that lacks DNA to check it against. The CDR3 is 13 residues long. Germline CDR1 MDHEN, CDR2 SYDVKM. The CDR3 loop is CASSPHSTGELFF.

This chain joins TRBV7-2 and TRBJ2-2; TCRdb gives TRBD2 as the D gene, but with no DNA this cannot be confirmed. Germline CDR1 and CDR2: SGHTA and FQGNSA. The CDR3 length is 16 residues. The chain's CDR3 is CASRSTSGRGTGELFF.

The genes are TRBV19 and TRBJ2-5. The CDR3 spans 15 residues. Germline CDR1 is LNHDA and CDR2 is SQIVND (reference sequence). The CDR3 spells CASSIRALEQETQYF.

The chain carries TRBV28 and TRBJ2-7; absent DNA, TCRdb's TRBD2 call cannot be checked. The V gene's germline CDR1 is MDHEN and CDR2 SYDVKM. This CDR3 has 13 amino acids. The CDR3 protein is CASKLAGGYEQYF.

V gene TRBV18 combines with J gene TRBJ2-7; the D gene TCRdb calls, TRBD1, cannot be checked with no DNA. The CDR3 consists of 16 residues. Germline CDR1 KGHSH, CDR2 LQKENI. The CDR3 region is CASSPIQGRGPYEQYF.

The J gene is TRBJ2-7, the V gene TRBV6-5; the D call of TRBD1 rests on TCRdb alone, since no DNA is present to check it. The CDR3 runs 11 residues. Germline loops: CDR1 MNHEY, CDR2 SVGAGI. This CDR3 reads CASTQGGEQYF.

This chain connects TRBV9 to TRBJ1-4; TCRdb's D call of TRBD1 is untestable without DNA. The V gene's germline CDR1 is SGDLS and CDR2 YYNGEE. The length of the CDR3 is 15 residues. The CDR3 reads CASSFEAGTDEKLFF.

The chain is built from TRBV7-8 and TRBJ2-7; TCRdb indicates TRBD2, and absent DNA this call remains unverified. Germline V lookup: CDR1 SGHVS, CDR2 FQNEAQ. This CDR3 has 14 residues. The CDR3 region is CASSPAASPYEQYF.

The V and J genes are TRBV5-4 and TRBJ1-1; the TCRdb D gene call, TRBD1, has no DNA to confirm it. Looked up from germline, CDR1 is SGHNT and CDR2 is YYREEE (reference sequence). The CDR3 spans 15 residues. CDR3 in amino acids: CASSLATGLGTEAFF.

V usage is TRBV9 and J usage is TRBJ2-7; the D gene TCRdb calls, TRBD2, cannot be checked with no DNA. The CDR3 loop spans 14 amino acids. CDR1 and CDR2 (germline): SGDLS, YYNGEE. CDR3 residues: CASSIGSGSYEQYF.

The chain carries TRBV6-2 or TRBV6-3 and TRBJ1-1; absent DNA, TCRdb's TRBD1 call cannot be checked. From germline, CDR1 is MNHEY and CDR2 SVGEGT. This CDR3 contains 14 residues. CDR3 sequence: CASSVARGNTEAFF.